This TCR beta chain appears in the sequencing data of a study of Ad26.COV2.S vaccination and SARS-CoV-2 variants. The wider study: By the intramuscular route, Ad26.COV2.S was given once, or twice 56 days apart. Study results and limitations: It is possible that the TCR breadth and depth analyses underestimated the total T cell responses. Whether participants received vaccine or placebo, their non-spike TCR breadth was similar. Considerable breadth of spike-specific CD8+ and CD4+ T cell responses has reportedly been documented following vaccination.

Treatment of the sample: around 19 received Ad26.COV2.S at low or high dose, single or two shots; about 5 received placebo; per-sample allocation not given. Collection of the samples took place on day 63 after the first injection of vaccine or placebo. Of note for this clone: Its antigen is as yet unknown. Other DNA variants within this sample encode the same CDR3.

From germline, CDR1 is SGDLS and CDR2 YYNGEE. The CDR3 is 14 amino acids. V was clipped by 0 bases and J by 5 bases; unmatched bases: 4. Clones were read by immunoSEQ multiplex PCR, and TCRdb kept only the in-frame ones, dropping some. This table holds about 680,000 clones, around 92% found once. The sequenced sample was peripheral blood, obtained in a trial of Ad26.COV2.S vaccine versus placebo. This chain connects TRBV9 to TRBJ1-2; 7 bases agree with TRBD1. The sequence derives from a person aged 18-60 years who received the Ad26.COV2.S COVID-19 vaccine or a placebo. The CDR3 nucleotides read TGTGCCAGCAGCGTAGGACAGGGAACGTATGGCTACACCTTC. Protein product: CASSVGQGTYGYTF.